This T cell receptor beta chain was captured in a study of cytomegalovirus exposure and HLA in healthy donors. General observations from the study: Common viral pathogens were later found to be apparently linked to several of the most significant clusters. DRB1 showed the most TCR associations and HLA-C the fewest in a later analysis, as rates varied by HLA locus. Highly shared sequence variants in one cluster were likely a sequencing artifact. The study put around 180 TCR beta chains on its list as cytomegalovirus-associated.

This CDR3 is 16 amino acids long. Looked up from germline, CDR1 is KGHSH and CDR2 is LQKENI. Trimming took 4 bases from V and 4 from J, leaving 17 bases between them. This clone has just one count. Its target is unknown. Amplification used 60 Vbeta primers and 13 Jbeta primers. The assay was immunoSEQ multiplex PCR, and TCRdb's table has in-frame clones only and misses some. The sample includes 130,000 or so clones, 65% to 90% of them seen just once. The V gene is TRBV18, the J gene TRBJ1-3, with D perhaps matching TRBD1 (6 bases). Input material: PBMCs. This sequence originates from a woman aged 18-29 years in good health and CMV-seropositive. This CDR3 is CASSLGWTARGNTIYF. The CDR3, as DNA: TGTGCCAGCTCACTAGGATGGACAGCCCGCGGAAACACCATATATTTT.